Given below is one T cell receptor beta chain in context. What this receptor recognizes is not known. No qualities accompany the bases; no much larger clone lies one base away. Using the deep immunoSEQ assay, TCR CDR3 regions were amplified from genomic DNA by multiplex PCR. For each cell subset, the extracted genomic DNA was distributed evenly across all wells of several immunoSEQ 96-well plates, and each plate served as one replicate. For sorted subsets, 200 to 250 ng of genomic DNA, equivalent to around 30,000 T cell genomes, went into each replicate PCR. Purified libraries were measured with a Qubit 3.0 fluorometer, size-checked on a Bioanalyzer 2100, and measured again with the KAPA Library Quantification kit. Each immunoSEQ 96-well plate was sequenced on its own single-read 150-cycle Illumina NextSeq 550 flow cell. In the paper's pipeline: Because the immunoSEQ output held only junctional sequences and lacked quality scores, the filtering could not match the filtering applied to full-length reads. To assign V/J genes and CDR3, sequences were annotated against IMGT germline references using PyIR, a Python wrapper for IgBLAST v1.9. Reads were filtered out if the reads had weak V/J assignments (E-value above 1e-6), no CDR3, stop codons, out-of-frame junctions, or ambiguous translated residues. V3J clonotypes were defined as sequences sharing the same inferred V gene, J gene, and CDR3 amino acid sequence. The percentage overlap between two repertoires was calculated by dividing the number of shared unique clonotypes by the size of the smaller repertoire. Three approaches were used to assess repertoire richness: RTK rarefaction, the Chao1 estimator, and Recon v2.1 estimates of unobserved clonotypes. For all TCRbeta clonotypes obtained by the gDNA method from four donors, generation probabilities were computed with OLGA. TCRdb provides this immuneACCESS table in a form limited to in-frame rearrangements. Some clones are lacking; in checked studies, under half of them reflect an unresolved V gene, and why the rest are absent is not known. The V and J calls and the clone size are those of that table, but D and trimming were determined from the DNA. The sample table holds roughly 660,000 clones, of which around 91% were seen once. Clones ranked in the top ten supply 34% of the sample.

The sample comes from a study of shared clonotypes between healthy human individuals (dated by TCRdb to 2019 to 2021). As for the study more broadly: The cohort comprised a couple of women and three men aged 18 to 49 years. For each donor, CD4 naive and CD4 memory were each run on three plates, CD8 naive on two plates, and CD8 memory on one plate. To estimate repertoire size and how much clonotype sharing occurs between individuals, the study deeply sequenced the blood TCR repertoires of roughly 5 healthy adults. Different laboratories and diverse techniques were used to prepare libraries and sequence TCR repertoires, to increase sequencing depth and limit assay-specific biases. Leukapheresis yielded between about 0.85 and 9 billion PBMCs per donor. The research as a whole found: Pairwise subsampling led to the expectation that sequencing depth would affect the degree of clonotype sharing among donors. Higher generation probabilities were observed for clonotypes shared by all four sorted-subset donors than for non-shared clonotypes. Approximately 4.8% of naive CD4, roughly 3.5% of naive CD8, approximately 2.2% of memory CD4, and 0.35% to 0.4% of memory CD8 clonotypes were shared across several donors. Even with the large sequencing depth, rarefaction of the sorted-subset datasets indicated that sequencing was incomplete. Sampling was restricted to blood, and TCR repertoires in tissue are likely to differ from TCR repertoires in blood. Estimated clonotype richness was generally larger for naive than for memory subsets. Because the study included only a small number of donors, the genetic and exposure-history diversity represented was limited.

Donors were healthy HIV-negative adults with no recently reported acute infections or vaccinations. Every donor was a Caucasian adult residing in Nashville, Tennessee, USA. CD8 memory samples combined magnetically selected CD45RO+ cells with CCR7-negative CD45RA+ effector memory (TemRA) cells. Blood was collected by leukapheresis, and PBMCs were isolated by Ficoll-Histopaque density gradient centrifugation and then cryopreserved in liquid nitrogen vapor phase. Purity and quantity of every magnetically sorted T cell population were checked by analytical flow cytometry. Each sorted fraction had its genomic DNA isolated and then quantified by UV absorbance on a Nanodrop 2000c. From the germline V gene (reference sequence), CDR1 is MNHEY and CDR2 is SMNVEV. The CDR3 holds 13 amino acids from the cysteine to the phenylalanine. Solely the CDR3 DNA is kept, with 39 bases framed from the first base. Cut back by 0 bases and 7 bases, the V and J ends lie 10 bases apart.

This clonotype was obtained from a man aged 18 to 35 in good health. Some clones in this sample may be carry-over from other donors' samples. Source material: memory CD8+ T cells from PBMCs. This specimen's cell subset or site label, interpreted: CD45RO+ cells pooled with CCR7-negative TemRA cells. Rearrangement joined TRBV27 to TRBJ2-7; the D gene is perhaps TRBD1 or TRBD2, each of them matching over 5 bases. The CDR3 protein is CASSLSLGVEQYF. The nucleotide sequence is TGTGCCAGCAGTTTATCGTTGGGGGTTGAGCAGTACTTC.